Below are 14 T cell receptor beta chains sequenced from a single sample in a study of cytomegalovirus exposure and HLA in healthy donors. In the PCR, 60 Vbeta and 13 Jbeta primers were used. This table comes from immunoSEQ multiplex PCR, and its TCRdb copy is limited to in-frame clones, with some not included. Recorded here are 70,000 to 100,000 clones; the top ten clones represent 3.8%. The sample consisted of PBMCs. The receptors were sampled from a young man in good health and CMV-seropositive.

On this clone itself: The sample has other DNA sequences that encode this CDR3 too. V gene TRBV6-5 combines with J gene TRBJ1-2; TRBD1 matches at 9 bases. The CDR3 sequence is 14 residues long. Germline CDR1 reads MNHEY; CDR2 reads SVGAGI. V gave up 1 base and J gave up 6 bases; unmatched junction bases: 3. CDR3 sequence (DNA): TGTGCCAGCAGTTACTTAGGGACAGGGAATGGCTACACCTTC. Translating it yields CASSYLGTGNGYTF.

The chain links TRBV5-1 to TRBJ2-7; D may be TRBD1 (5 bases). The germline V and J ends were trimmed by 2 bases and 5 bases, with 11 bases remaining between them. The CDR3 is 13 amino acids. Germline V CDR1 and CDR2: SGHRS, YFSETQ. The DNA for the CDR3 is TGCGCCAGCAGCTTTCAGGTAGGGGACGAGCAGTACTTC. The encoded protein is CASSFQVGDEQYF.

V is TRBV7-2 and J is TRBJ1-5; possibly TRBD1 for D (5 bases). The CDR3 contains 15 residues. V was trimmed by 2 bases and J by 5 bases, leaving 13 bases between them. Germline lookup yields CDR1 SGHTA and CDR2 FQGNSA. CDR3 protein: CASSLMGGVDQPQHF. The CDR3 bases are TGTGCCAGCAGCTTAATGGGGGGGGTAGATCAGCCCCAGCATTTT. Using reference TRBV7-2 and TRBJ1-5 for the parts outside the CDR3, the full variable domain is GAGVSQSPSNKVTEKGKDVELRCDPISGHTALYWYRQSLGQGLEFLIYFQGNSAPDKSGLPSDRFSAERTGGSVSTLTIQRTQQEDSAVYLCASSLMGGVDQPQHFGDGTRLSIL.

The chain employs TRBV10-2 and TRBJ2-3; a possible D gene is TRBD2 (6 bases). The germline V gene encodes CDR1 WSHSY and CDR2 SAAADI. The CDR3 extends over 16 amino acids. Trimming removed 1 base at V and 5 bases at J, with 16 bases between. CDR3 in amino acids: CASSEFAARRGDTQYF. DNA of the CDR3: TGCGCCAGCAGTGAGTTTGCTGCCAGGAGGGGAGATACGCAGTATTTT.

DNA of the CDR3: TGTGCCAGTGGGAACAGGGATCCAGATACGCAGTATTTT. It encodes CASGNRDPDTQYF. The chain recombines TRBV19 with TRBJ2-3; a weak D match, TRBD1 (6 bases). CDR3 length: 13 residues. With 8 bases removed from V and 4 bases from J, the gap between germline ends came to 13 bases. Germline CDR1 is LNHDA and CDR2 is SQIVND (reference sequence).

The V call is TRBV19, the J call TRBJ1-6; 8 positions agree with TRBD1. The length of the CDR3 is 15 residues. V lost 5 bases to trimming and J lost 7 bases; unmatched junction nucleotides: 7. Germline values: CDR1 LNHDA, CDR2 SQIVND (reference sequence). The CDR3 is CASSPWDRPNSPLHF. For the CDR3, the DNA is TGTGCCAGTAGTCCGTGGGACAGGCCGAATTCACCCCTCCACTTT. The whole variable domain, filled in from reference TRBV19 and TRBJ1-6, reads DGGITQSPKYLFRKEGQNVTLSCEQNLNHDAMYWYRQDPGQGLRLIYYSQIVNDFQKGDIAEGYSVSREKKESFPLTVTSAQKNPTAFYLCASSPWDRPNSPLHFGNGTRLTVT.

This chain links TRBV19 with TRBJ1-1, with TRBD1 identical over 10 bases. V lost 5 bases, J lost 10 bases, and 4 bases stayed unmatched. Germline-derived CDR1 and CDR2 are LNHDA and SQIVND (reference sequence). CDR3 length equals 12 residues. CDR3 sequence: CASSFGQGVAFF. Here the CDR3 DNA reads TGTGCCAGTAGTTTTGGACAGGGGGTAGCTTTCTTT.

The chain is built from TRBV5-1 and TRBJ1-2; weak D call: TRBD1 (5 bases). Germline CDR1 is SGHRS and CDR2 is YFSETQ. V lost 4 bases to trimming and J lost 5 bases, with 15 bases between them. The CDR3 totals 14 residues. CDR3 DNA sequence: TGCGCCAGCAGCAATCCCTCAGACAGTTATGGCTACACCTTC. Protein: CASSNPSDSYGYTF.

The CDR3 sequence is CASSLVYGTGESEQYF. The CDR3 nucleotides are TGCGCCAGCAGCTTGGTTTACGGGACAGGGGAGAGCGAGCAGTACTTC. The V call is TRBV5-1, the J call TRBJ2-7; 10 bases fit TRBD1. CDR1 SGHRS and CDR2 YFSETQ come from the germline V gene. Unmatched junction bases numbered 9, after V lost 0 bases and J lost 6 bases. The CDR3 extends over 16 amino acids.

The rearrangement links TRBV5-1 to TRBJ1-1, with 11 nucleotides matching TRBD1. With 2 bases clipped from V and 5 bases from J, the junction kept 8 bases outside the gene matches. The CDR3 is 16 amino acids. Germline values: CDR1 SGHRS, CDR2 YFSETQ. The CDR3 DNA reads as TGCGCCAGCAGCTTAGGGACAGGGGGAATGTGGACTGAAGCTTTCTTT. Its protein is CASSLGTGGMWTEAFF.

J is TRBJ2-7 and V is TRBV7-8; D ambiguous. Looked up from germline, CDR1 is SGHVS and CDR2 is FQNEAQ. The length of the CDR3 is 13 residues. Trimming shortened V by 1 base and J by 3 bases, and 7 bases separated the two germline ends. CDR3 residues: CASSLEHDYEQYF. The CDR3 coding sequence is TGTGCCAGCAGCTTAGAACATGACTACGAGCAGTACTTC. Combining the CDR3 with reference TRBV7-8 and TRBJ2-7 gives the whole variable domain GAGVSQSPRYKVAKRGQDVALRCDPISGHVSLFWYQQALGQGPEFLTYFQNEAQLDKSGLPSDRFFAERPEGSVSTLKIQRTQQEDSAVYLCASSLEHDYEQYFGPGTRLTVT.

The V and J genes are TRBV6-4 and TRBJ2-7, with TRBD2 identical over 9 bases. The CDR3 totals 16 residues. Germline trimming cut 6 bases from V and 3 bases from J; bases unmatched to any gene: 12. Germline CDR1 reads MRHNA; CDR2 reads SNTAGT. The CDR3 sequence: CASSFEVAGVGYEQYF. CDR3 nucleotide sequence: TGTGCCAGCAGCTTCGAGGTAGCGGGGGTGGGCTACGAGCAGTACTTC.

This chain links TRBV2 with TRBJ2-7; maybe TRBD2 (5 bases). This CDR3 has 12 amino acids. Germline loops: CDR1 SNHLY, CDR2 FYNNEI. Trimming took off 1 base at V and 7 bases at J, with 8 bases between the two ends. CDR3 in amino acids: CASSEEGGEQYF. For the CDR3, the DNA is TGTGCCAGCAGTGAAGAAGGCGGGGAGCAGTACTTC.

The rearrangement uses TRBV19 and TRBJ2-1; no clear D. Germline CDR1 and CDR2: LNHDA and SQIVND (reference sequence). The CDR3 contains 14 residues. Trimming removed 5 bases at V and 10 bases at J, with 18 bases between. The CDR3 DNA is TGTGCCAGTAGTTTCACGTGGTATCTGGGCGAGCAGTTCTTC. Its translation is CASSFTWYLGEQFF.